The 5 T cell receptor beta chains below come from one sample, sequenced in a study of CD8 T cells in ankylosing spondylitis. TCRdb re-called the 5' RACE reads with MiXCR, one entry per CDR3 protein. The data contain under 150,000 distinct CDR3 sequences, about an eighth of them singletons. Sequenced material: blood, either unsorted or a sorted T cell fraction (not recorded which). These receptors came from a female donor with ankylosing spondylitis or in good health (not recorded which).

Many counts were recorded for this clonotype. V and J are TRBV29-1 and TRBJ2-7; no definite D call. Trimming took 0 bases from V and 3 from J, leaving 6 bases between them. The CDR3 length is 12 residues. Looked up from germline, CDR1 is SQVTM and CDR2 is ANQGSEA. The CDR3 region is CSVEDLGYEQYF. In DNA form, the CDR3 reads TGCAGCGTTGAAGATCTAGGCTACGAGCAGTACTTC.

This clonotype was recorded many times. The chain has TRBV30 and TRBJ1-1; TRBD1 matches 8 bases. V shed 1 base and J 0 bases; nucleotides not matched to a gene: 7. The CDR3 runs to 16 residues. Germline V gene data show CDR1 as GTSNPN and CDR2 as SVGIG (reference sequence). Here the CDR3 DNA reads TGTGCCTGGAGTGGGACAGGGTTCTTCATGAACACTGAAGCTTTCTTT. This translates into CAWSGTGFFMNTEAFF.

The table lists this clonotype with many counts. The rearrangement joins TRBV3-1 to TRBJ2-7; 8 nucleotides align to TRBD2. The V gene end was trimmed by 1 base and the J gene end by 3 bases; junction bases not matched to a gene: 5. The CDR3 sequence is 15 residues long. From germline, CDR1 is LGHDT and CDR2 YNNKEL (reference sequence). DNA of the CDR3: TGTGCCAGCAGCCAAGGCGTAGCGGGAATCTACGAGCAGTACTTC. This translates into CASSQGVAGIYEQYF.

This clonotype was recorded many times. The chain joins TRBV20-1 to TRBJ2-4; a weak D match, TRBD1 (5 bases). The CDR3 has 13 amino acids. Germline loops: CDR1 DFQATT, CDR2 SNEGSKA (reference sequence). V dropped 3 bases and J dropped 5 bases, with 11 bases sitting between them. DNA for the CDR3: TGCAGTGCTAGCCGGCAGGGCGAAAACATTCAGTACTTC. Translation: CSASRQGENIQYF.

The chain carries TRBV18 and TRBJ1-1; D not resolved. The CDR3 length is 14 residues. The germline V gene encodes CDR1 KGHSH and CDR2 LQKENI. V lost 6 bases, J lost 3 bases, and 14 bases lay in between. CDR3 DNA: TGTGCCAGCTCCAGATTGGATGCGGACACTGAAGCTTTCTTT. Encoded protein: CASSRLDADTEAFF.